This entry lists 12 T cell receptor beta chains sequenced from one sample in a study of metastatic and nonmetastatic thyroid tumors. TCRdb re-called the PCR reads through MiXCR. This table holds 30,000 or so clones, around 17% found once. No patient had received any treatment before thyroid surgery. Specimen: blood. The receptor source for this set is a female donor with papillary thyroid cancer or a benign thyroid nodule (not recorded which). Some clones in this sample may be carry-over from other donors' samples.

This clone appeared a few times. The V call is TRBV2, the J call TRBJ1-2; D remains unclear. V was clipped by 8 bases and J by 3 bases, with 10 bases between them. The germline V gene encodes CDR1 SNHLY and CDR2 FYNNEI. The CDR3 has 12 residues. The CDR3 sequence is CASSGSDYGYTF. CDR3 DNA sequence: TGTGCCAGCTCGGGATCCGACTATGGCTACACCTTC.

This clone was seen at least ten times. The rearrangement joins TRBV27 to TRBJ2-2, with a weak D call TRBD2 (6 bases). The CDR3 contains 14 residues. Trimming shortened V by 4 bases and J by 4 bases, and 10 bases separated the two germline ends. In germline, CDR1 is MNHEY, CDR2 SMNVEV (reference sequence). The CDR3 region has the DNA TGTGCCAGCAGTTACGGGAGTCTCACCGGGGAGCTGTTTTTT. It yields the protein CASSYGSLTGELFF.

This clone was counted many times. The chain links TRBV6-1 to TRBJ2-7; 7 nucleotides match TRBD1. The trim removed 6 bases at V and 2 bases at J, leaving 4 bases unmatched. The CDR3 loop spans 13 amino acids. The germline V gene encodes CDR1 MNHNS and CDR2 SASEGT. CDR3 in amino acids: CASRKGQTYEQYF. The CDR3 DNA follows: TGTGCCAGCAGAAAGGGACAGACCTACGAGCAGTACTTC.

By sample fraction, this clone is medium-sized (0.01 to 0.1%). CDR3 bases: TGTGCCAGCAGTTCCCTACAGGGGGCGGCATACTACGAGCAGTACTTC. It is translated as CASSSLQGAAYYEQYF. The chain uses TRBV28 and TRBJ2-7; 9 bases map to TRBD1. CDR1 and CDR2 (germline): MDHEN, SYDVKM. The CDR3 has 16 residues. Losses at the gene ends were 4 bases for V and 3 bases for J; bases not matched to a gene: 10.

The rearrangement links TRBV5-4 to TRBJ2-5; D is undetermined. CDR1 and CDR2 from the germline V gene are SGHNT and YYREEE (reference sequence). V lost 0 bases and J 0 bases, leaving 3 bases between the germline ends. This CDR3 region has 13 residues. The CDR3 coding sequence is TGTGCCAGCAGCTTGGAGTACCAAGAGACCCAGTACTTC. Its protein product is CASSLEYQETQYF.

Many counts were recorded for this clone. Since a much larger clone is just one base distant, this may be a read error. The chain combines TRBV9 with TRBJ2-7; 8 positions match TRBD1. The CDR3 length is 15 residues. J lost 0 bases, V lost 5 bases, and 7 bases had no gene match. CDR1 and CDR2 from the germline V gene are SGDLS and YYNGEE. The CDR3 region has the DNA TGTGCCAGCAGTTACGGACAGGGAGACTCCTACGAGCAGTACTTC. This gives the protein CASSYGQGDSYEQYF.

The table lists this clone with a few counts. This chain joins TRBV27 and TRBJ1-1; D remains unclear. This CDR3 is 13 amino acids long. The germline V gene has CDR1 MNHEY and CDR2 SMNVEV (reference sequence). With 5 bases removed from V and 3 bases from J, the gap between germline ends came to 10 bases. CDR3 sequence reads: CASSTQFYTEAFF. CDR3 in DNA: TGTGCCAGCAGTACCCAATTCTACACTGAAGCTTTCTTT.

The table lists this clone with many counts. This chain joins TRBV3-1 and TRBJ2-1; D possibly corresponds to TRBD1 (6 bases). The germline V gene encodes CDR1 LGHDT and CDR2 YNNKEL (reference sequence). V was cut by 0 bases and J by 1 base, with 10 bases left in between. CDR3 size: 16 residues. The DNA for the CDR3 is TGTGCCAGCAGCCAAGAGAGGCAGGGGTCCTACAATGAGCAGTTCTTC. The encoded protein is CASSQERQGSYNEQFF.

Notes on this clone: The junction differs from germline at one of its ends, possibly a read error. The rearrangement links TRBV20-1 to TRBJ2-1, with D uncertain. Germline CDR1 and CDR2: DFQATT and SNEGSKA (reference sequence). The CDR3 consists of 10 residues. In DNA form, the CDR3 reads TGCAGTTCTAGGAACTATGAGCAGTTCTTC. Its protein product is CSSRNYEQFF.

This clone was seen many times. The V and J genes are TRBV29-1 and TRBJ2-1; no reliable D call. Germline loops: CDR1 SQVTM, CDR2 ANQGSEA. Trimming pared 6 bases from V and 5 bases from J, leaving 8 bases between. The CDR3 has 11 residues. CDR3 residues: CSVVYDNEQFF. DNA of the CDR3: TGCAGCGTCGTTTACGACAATGAGCAGTTCTTC.

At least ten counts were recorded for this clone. In DNA form, the CDR3 reads TGCGCCAGCGGGACCGGGCCTCACTATGGCTACACCTTC. Amino acid sequence: CASGTGPHYGYTF. The rearrangement joins TRBV10-2 to TRBJ1-2; perhaps TRBD1 as D (5 bases). Germline assignment: CDR1 WSHSY and CDR2 SAAADI. The CDR3 is 13 amino acids. Trimming left V 8 bases short and J 3 bases short, with 13 bases between.

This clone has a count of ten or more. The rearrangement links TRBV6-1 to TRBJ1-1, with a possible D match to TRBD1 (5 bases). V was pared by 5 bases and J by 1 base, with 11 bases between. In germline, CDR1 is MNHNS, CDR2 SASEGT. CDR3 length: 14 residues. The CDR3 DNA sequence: TGTGCCAGCAGTCGAGTGACAGAGAACACTGAAGCTTTCTTT. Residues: CASSRVTENTEAFF.